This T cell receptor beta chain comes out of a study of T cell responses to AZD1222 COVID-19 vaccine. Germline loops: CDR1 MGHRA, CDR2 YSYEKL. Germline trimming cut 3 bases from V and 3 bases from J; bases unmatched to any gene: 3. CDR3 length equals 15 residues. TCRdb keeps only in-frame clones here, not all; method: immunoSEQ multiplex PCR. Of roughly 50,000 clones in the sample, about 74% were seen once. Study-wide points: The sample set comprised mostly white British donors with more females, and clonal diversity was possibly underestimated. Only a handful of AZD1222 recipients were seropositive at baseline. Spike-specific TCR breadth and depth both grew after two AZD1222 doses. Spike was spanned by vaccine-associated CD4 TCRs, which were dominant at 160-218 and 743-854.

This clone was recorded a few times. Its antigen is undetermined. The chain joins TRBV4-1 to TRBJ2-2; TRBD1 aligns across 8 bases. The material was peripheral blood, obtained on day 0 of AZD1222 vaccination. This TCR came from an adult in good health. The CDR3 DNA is TGCGCCAGCAGCCAGCCGGACAGGGACACCGGGGAGCTGTTTTTT. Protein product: CASSQPDRDTGELFF.